This T cell receptor beta chain was sequenced for a study of cytomegalovirus exposure and HLA in healthy donors. V was pared by 5 bases and J by 4 bases, with 26 bases of the junction left unmatched. CDR3 length: 20 amino acids. Germline assignment: CDR1 SGHDN and CDR2 FVKESK. It was with 60 Vbeta and 13 Jbeta primers that the PCR ran. Generated by immunoSEQ multiplex PCR, the TCRdb table keeps only in-frame clones and is missing some. The profile shows 110,000 to 150,000 clones, 9.4% of them singletons. Sequences were obtained from PBMCs. The sequence was collected from a male donor in good health and CMV-seronegative. The gene calls are TRBV14 and TRBJ2-7; 7 nucleotides align to TRBD2. CDR3 in amino acids: CASSYKELVWREGWRYEQYF. As DNA, the CDR3 is TGTGCCAGCAGCTATAAAGAATTAGTATGGAGGGAGGGCTGGCGTTACGAGCAGTACTTC. Looking up the rest from reference TRBV14 and TRBJ2-7 gives the full variable domain: EAGVTQFPSHSVIEKGQTVTLRCDPISGHDNLYWYRRVMGKEIKFLLHFVKESKQDESGMPNNRFLAERTGGTYSTLKVQPAELEDSGVYFCASSYKELVWREGWRYEQYFGPGTRLTVT.